This T cell receptor (beta chain) came from a study of T cell changes during pregnancy in multiple sclerosis. V was pared by 2 bases and J by 1 base, with 12 bases between. CDR1 and CDR2 (germline): MNHNS, SASEGT. The CDR3 sequence is 15 residues long. The protocol was immunoSEQ multiplex PCR, while the TCRdb copy is restricted to in-frame clones and leaves out a portion. The data contain about 45,000 clones, 85% to 95% of them singletons. The chain combines TRBV6-1 with TRBJ2-7, with D possibly matching TRBD1 (6 bases). The source of this sequence is a female donor with multiple sclerosis, enrolled in a pregnancy study. Sample: CD4+ T cells from peripheral blood mononuclear cells, taken in the third trimester of pregnancy. CDR3 sequence: CASSESPTGSYEQYF. In DNA, the CDR3 is TGTGCCAGCAGTGAAAGCCCTACAGGGTCCTACGAGCAGTACTTC.